The entry below gives a single T cell receptor beta chain sequence along with its context. This clone has only a few counts. Its target antigen remains unknown. The record has no base qualities; no much larger clone is one base away. This sample was included in a study of cytomegalovirus exposure and HLA in healthy donors (dated by TCRdb to between 2016 and 2019). A note on the overall study: An earlier analysis of 587 of the donors reported about 260 Gb of sequence data and 95 million to 140 million unique TCR beta sequences obtained from approximately 180 million T cells. An early release that covered fewer than 750 HLA-typed donors contained approximately 300 gigabases of sequencing data and roughly 84 million unique TCR sequences. Among the approximately 420 genotyped donors, around 81% belonged to the genetic ancestry cluster associated with self-reported Caucasian donors. The study was designed to test whether signatures of past pathogen exposure could be identified by cataloging public T cell receptors. The study profiled the T cell repertoires of around 700 subjects by immunosequencing and related them to cytomegalovirus serostatus. A separate validation cohort of 100 to 150 different subjects was used in addition to the approximately 640-subject first cohort. The study combined high-throughput TCR immunosequencing, statistical association of individual TCRs with disease status, and machine learning to predict cytomegalovirus infection status. To study patterns of TCR occurrence, a later analysis re-analyzed previously published TCR beta repertoires from more than 550 donors and added high-resolution HLA genotyping. In the later analysis, no new phenotypic data were used to find candidate immune exposures; instead, reliance was placed on TCR beta sequences and their occurrence across donors. In an earlier analysis of 587 of the donors, high-throughput TCR beta sequencing was used to judge whether each TCR beta V gene segment behaved as functional or pseudogenic. Alongside the repertoire data, information on donor age, sex, ethnicity and CMV serostatus was compiled. Genome-wide SNP genotypes for about three fifths of the roughly 670 donors were used in a later genetic analysis, which treated that subset as a discovery cohort. Every discovery cohort repertoire had been produced on one sequencing platform. Both class I and class II loci were covered by HLA typing, at four-digit resolution. Typing coverage differed by locus: A, B, C, DRB1 and DQB1 were typed in about 620-640 donors, DQA1 in about 500, DPA1 in nearly 610, and DPB1 in just under 480. About five DR-DQ haplotypes were handled as single units for association and clustering, since linkage in the cohort was strong. Across 398 genotyped donors of the cohort, an average of about 240,000 unique TCR beta nucleotide sequences per donor were sequenced, and 15% to 20% of those sequences were non-productive.

The CDR3 holds 13 amino acids from the cysteine to the phenylalanine. Only the CDR3 portion is preserved as DNA: 39 bases, with reading frame beginning at the first base. V and J are truncated by 5 bases and 6 bases respectively, leaving an intervening sequence of 14 bases. Via the germline V gene (reference sequence), CDR1 is SEHNR and CDR2 FQNEAQ. Library construction relied on the immunoSEQ multiplex PCR assay. For the multiplex PCR, a mixture combining 60 forward primers for TCR Vbeta segments and 13 reverse primers for TCR Jbeta segments was used. A multiplex PCR assay on genomic DNA amplified the CDR3 region of rearranged TCR beta genes. On the Illumina HiSeq System, the amplified TCR beta libraries were sequenced as 87-base-pair reads. In the paper's pipeline: A later analysis counted tens of millions of unique TCR beta chains across the 650 to 700 repertoires, and some 11 million of these chains were shared by at least two donors. A nearest-neighbor algorithm error-corrected the raw reads and collapsed the reads into unique sequences, merging closely related sequences to remove PCR and sequencing errors. To assign V, D and J gene segments, CDR3 sequences were aligned to IMGT reference sequences. For a sequence to be retained, a match of at least six nucleotides was required to both a V gene segment and a J gene segment. Rearrangements were classified as productive when the CDR3 lacked stop codons and remained in frame with V and J, and all other rearrangements were classified as non-productive. Following IMGT convention, CDR3 was defined as the stretch from the second conserved V-encoded cysteine to the conserved J-encoded phenylalanine. Sequences without an unambiguous match to a single V gene segment were excluded from the earlier analysis of several hundred of the donors. An earlier analysis of some 500 of the donors classified V segments as functional when productive rearrangements were above 56.7% and as segregating when the standard deviation between donors was above 5%. A statistical classification framework was developed to diagnose cytomegalovirus status using the catalog of TCR beta chain sequences. In a later analysis, TCR nucleotide sequences were compared against IMGT/GENE-DB human TR gene sequences so that V and J genes could be assigned. A later analysis assigned CDR3 sequences and most-parsimonious VDJ recombination scenarios with the TCRdist pipeline. In a later analysis, each TCR beta chain was defined by its CDR3 amino acid sequence together with its V-gene family, and reads without a unique V-gene family were excluded. To address suspected cross-contamination and a sequencing artifact, a later analysis removed several hundred highly shared, low-generation-probability nucleotide sequences. In a later analysis, a clonal expansion index was calculated for each public chain from normalized within-repertoire ranks of inferred template counts. A later analysis computed generation probabilities with a VDJ recombination model fitted to out-of-frame rearrangements, and checked the results against IGoR. A later analysis scored TCR-TCR, TCR-HLA and TCR-CMV co-occurrence with hypergeometric tests, applying a repertoire-size bias correction to TCR pairs. In a later analysis, false discovery rates were estimated by permuting HLA or CMV assignments 20 times. In a later analysis, co-occurring TCRs were grouped with DBSCAN, and TCRdist sequence similarity was added when clustering was performed within HLA-allele-positive subsets. For co-occurrence clustering, repertoires with fewer than 30,000 or more than 120,000 public chains were excluded, along with roughly 5 repertoires with anomalous nucleotide sharing. Here the immuneACCESS table is served through TCRdb, limited to in-frame sequences with V and J called. Missing clones are a known gap in these copies; in checked studies unresolved V genes cover under half, and the rest lacks a known reason. D and trimming were read from the DNA, whereas the V and J calls and clone size are those reported in that table. The sample records 85,000 to 130,000 clones, about a tenth of which are singletons. About 5.7% of the sample is taken by the ten largest.

The cohort comprised 710 or so healthy bone marrow donors. At the time of sampling, all cohort members were nominally healthy, though unrecorded immune exposures were likely present. The donor was CMV seropositive and was included in the group of approximately 300 seropositive cohort members. A peripheral blood sample was collected from each donor, and TCR beta sequencing was performed on peripheral blood mononuclear cells. Genomic DNA was extracted from the blood cell samples with the Qiagen DNeasy Blood Extraction Kit. What the study reported, not specific to this receptor: Immune exposure information for the cohort was limited to CMV serostatus. Presence/absence analyses assumed roughly uniform sequencing depth across donors, an assumption that may not hold. In a later analysis, HLA-associated TCR beta chains were found to be more clonally expanded and to have lower generation probabilities than equally common non-associated chains. V-gene and J-gene trimming of TCR beta chains was associated with a missense DCLRE1C variant in a later genetic analysis, and the association was replicated in an independent cohort. In both the original and validation cohorts, the classifier was reported to diagnose cytomegalovirus status with high specificity and sensitivity. A further reported finding was that TCR beta sequences accurately predicted the HLA-A and HLA-B alleles for most subjects in the first cohort. Three of the identified cytomegalovirus-associated TCR beta chains were confirmed in vitro to be specific for cytomegalovirus antigens. Correlated functional status among segregating V segments might reflect linkage disequilibrium, but an unknown experimental factor could not be ruled out. A later genetic analysis reported fewer N-insertions in productive TCRs among donors in an Asian-associated ancestry cluster than the roughly 700-donor mean. HLA typing was unavailable for some donors at each locus, so association tests used only the typed subset. A later analysis associated about 17,000 TCR beta sequences with specific HLA alleles at a false discovery rate of 0.05. While some public TCRs were present in many individuals, most TCR sequences turned up only very rarely across donors. Because counts were too low, around 17 rarely observed V segments, including chromosome 9 orphons, were left out of the earlier analysis of approximately 580 of the donors. This cohort had only TCR beta chains sequenced, and the lack of alpha or paired-chain data limited which features could be detected. Strong co-occurrence of HLA alleles, especially DR and DQ, made assigning TCR associations to individual alleles difficult. The sequencing pipeline was judged likely to have produced a cluster of highly shared sequence variants as a technical artifact. Some IMGT-functional V segments, including TRBV6-2 and TRBV6-3, could not be distinguished by the 87-base-pair reads and were therefore excluded. An earlier analysis of 587 of the donors showed that most TCR beta V segments appeared in productive rearrangements either about 87% or about 30% of the time, which broadly matched IMGT annotations. Most CMV-associated TCR beta chains appeared to be HLA-restricted in a later analysis, and the HLA associations seemed to be driven largely by CMV exposure. The study gave a list of about 150 TCR beta chains associated with cytomegalovirus. According to the authors, the approach could potentially be generalized to other disease states and immunological phenotypes. Several of the top co-occurrence clusters appeared to be linked to parvovirus B19, influenza, CMV and Epstein-Barr virus, according to a later analysis. In a later analysis, the rate of TCR association differed among HLA loci, with DRB1 alleles having the most associated TCRs and HLA-C alleles having the fewest.

Specimen: PBMCs. The receptor was derived from a man in his forties in good health and CMV-seropositive. The V gene is TRBV7-9 and the J gene is TRBJ2-7; the D gene is possibly TRBD1, with 5 bases matching. The CDR3 amino acid sequence is: CASSINARAEQYF. In nucleotide form, the sequence is TGTGCCAGCAGCATCAACGCCAGGGCCGAGCAGTACTTC.